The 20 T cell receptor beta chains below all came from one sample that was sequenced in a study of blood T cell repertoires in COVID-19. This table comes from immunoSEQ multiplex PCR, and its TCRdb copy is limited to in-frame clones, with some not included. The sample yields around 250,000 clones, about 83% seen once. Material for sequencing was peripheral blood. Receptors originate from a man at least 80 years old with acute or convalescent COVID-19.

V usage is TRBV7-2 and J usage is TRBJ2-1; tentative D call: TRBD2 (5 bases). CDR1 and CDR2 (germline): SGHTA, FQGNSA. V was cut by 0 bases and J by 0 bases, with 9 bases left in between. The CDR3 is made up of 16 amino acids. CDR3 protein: CASSLASGSSYNEQFF. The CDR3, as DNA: TGTGCCAGCAGCTTAGCGTCGGGGAGCTCCTACAATGAGCAGTTCTTC. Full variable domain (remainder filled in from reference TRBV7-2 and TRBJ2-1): GAGVSQSPSNKVTEKGKDVELRCDPISGHTALYWYRQSLGQGLEFLIYFQGNSAPDKSGLPSDRFSAERTGGSVSTLTIQRTQQEDSAVYLCASSLASGSSYNEQFFGPGTRLTVL.

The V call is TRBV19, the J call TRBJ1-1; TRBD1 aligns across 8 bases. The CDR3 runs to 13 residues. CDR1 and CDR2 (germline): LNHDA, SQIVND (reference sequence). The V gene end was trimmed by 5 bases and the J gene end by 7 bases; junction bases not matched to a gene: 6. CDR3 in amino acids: CASSQDRVGEAFF. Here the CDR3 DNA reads TGTGCCAGTAGTCAGGACAGGGTGGGTGAAGCTTTCTTT.

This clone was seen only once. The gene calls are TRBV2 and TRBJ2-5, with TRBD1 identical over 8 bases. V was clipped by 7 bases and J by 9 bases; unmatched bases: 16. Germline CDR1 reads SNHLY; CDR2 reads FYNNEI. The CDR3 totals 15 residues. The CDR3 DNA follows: TGTGCCAGCAAGGTTAACTCCCAGGGGGCCTACGCCCAGTACTTC. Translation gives CASKVNSQGAYAQYF.

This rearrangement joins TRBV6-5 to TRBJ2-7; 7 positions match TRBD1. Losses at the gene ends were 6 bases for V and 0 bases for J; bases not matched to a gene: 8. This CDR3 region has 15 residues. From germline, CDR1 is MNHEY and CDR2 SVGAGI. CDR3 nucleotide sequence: TGTGCCAGCAGGTCTCCGGGACAGAGCTCCTACGAGCAGTACTTC. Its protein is CASRSPGQSSYEQYF.

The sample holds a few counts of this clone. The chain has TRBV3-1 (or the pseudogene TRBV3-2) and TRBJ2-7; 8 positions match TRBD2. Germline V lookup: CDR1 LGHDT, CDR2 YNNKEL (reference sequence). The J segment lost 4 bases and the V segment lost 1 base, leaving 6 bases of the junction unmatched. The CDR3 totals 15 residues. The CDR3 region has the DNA TGTGCCAGCAGCCAAGTTCCCGGGGGGGGGTACGAGCAGTACTTC. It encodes CASSQVPGGGYEQYF.

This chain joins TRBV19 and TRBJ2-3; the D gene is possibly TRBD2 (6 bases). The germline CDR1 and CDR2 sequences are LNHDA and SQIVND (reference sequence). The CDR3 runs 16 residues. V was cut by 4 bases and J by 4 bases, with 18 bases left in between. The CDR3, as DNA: TGTGCCAGTAGTAACCCGCCCGGGAGCAGCCCAGATACGCAGTATTTT. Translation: CASSNPPGSSPDTQYF.

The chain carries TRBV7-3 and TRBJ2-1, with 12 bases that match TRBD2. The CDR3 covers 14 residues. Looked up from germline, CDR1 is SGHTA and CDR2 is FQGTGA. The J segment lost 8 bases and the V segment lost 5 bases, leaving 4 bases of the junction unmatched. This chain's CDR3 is CASSLTSGRHEQFF. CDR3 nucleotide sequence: TGTGCCAGCAGCCTGACTAGCGGGAGACATGAGCAGTTCTTC. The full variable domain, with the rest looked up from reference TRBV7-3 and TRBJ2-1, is GAGVSQTPSNKVTEKGKYVELRCDPISGHTALYWYRQSLGQGPEFLIYFQGTGAADDSGLPNDRFFAVRPEGSVSTLKIQRTERGDSAVYLCASSLTSGRHEQFFGPGTRLTVL.

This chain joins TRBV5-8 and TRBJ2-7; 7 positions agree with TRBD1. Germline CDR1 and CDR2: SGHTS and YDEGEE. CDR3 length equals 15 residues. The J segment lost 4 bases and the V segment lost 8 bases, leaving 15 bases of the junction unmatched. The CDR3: CASTFEGTVPYEQYF. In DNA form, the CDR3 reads TGTGCCAGTACTTTTGAAGGGACAGTACCTTACGAGCAGTACTTC. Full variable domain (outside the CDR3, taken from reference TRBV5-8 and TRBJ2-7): EAGVTQSPTHLIKTRGQQATLRCSPISGHTSVYWYQQALGLGLQFLLWYDEGEERNRGNFPPRFSGRQFPNYSSELNVNALELEDSALYLCASTFEGTVPYEQYFGPGTRLTVT.

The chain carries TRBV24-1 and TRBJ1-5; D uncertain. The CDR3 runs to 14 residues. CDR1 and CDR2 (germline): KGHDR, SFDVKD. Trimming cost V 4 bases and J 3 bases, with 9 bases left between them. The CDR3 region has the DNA TGTGCCACCAGTGACCGGCGGATCAATCAGCCCCAGCATTTT. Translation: CATSDRRINQPQHF.

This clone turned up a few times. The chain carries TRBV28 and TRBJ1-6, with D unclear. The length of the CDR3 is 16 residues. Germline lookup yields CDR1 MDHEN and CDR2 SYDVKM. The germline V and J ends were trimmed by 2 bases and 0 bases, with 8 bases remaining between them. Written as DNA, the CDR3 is TGTGCCAGCAGTTTAGGGTCTAGCTCCTATAATTCACCCCTCCACTTT. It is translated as CASSLGSSSYNSPLHF. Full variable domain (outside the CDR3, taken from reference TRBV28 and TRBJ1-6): DVKVTQSSRYLVKRTGEKVFLECVQDMDHENMFWYRQDPGLGLRLIYFSYDVKMKEKGDIPEGYSVSREKKERFSLILESASTNQTSMYLCASSLGSSSYNSPLHFGNGTRLTVT.

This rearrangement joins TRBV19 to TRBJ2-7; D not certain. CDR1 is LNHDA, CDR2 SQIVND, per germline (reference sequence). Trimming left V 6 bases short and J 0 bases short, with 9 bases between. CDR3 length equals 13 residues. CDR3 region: CASSRQNSYEQYF. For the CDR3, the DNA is TGTGCCAGTAGCCGACAAAACTCCTACGAGCAGTACTTC. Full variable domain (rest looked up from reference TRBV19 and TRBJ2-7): DGGITQSPKYLFRKEGQNVTLSCEQNLNHDAMYWYRQDPGQGLRLIYYSQIVNDFQKGDIAEGYSVSREKKESFPLTVTSAQKNPTAFYLCASSRQNSYEQYFGPGTRLTVT.

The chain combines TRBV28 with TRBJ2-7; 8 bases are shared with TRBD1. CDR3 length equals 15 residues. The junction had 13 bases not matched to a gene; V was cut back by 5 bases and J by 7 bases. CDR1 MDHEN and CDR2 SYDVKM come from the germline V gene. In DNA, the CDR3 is TGTGCCAGCAGTCCCCGGGACAGGCCGATGTGGGAGCAGTACTTC. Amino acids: CASSPRDRPMWEQYF.

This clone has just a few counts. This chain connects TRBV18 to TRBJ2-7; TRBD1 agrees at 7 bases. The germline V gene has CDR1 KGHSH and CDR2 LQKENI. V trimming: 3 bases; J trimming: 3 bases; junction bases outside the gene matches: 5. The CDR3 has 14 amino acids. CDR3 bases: TGTGCCAGCTCACCTCCGACAGGGATCTACGAGCAGTACTTC. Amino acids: CASSPPTGIYEQYF.

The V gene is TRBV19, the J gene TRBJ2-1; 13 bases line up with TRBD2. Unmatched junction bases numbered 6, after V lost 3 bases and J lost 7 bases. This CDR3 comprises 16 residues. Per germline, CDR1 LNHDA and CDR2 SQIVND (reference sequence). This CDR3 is CASSILGLAGRNEQFF. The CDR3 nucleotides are TGTGCCAGTAGTATTCTGGGACTAGCGGGAAGGAATGAGCAGTTCTTC.

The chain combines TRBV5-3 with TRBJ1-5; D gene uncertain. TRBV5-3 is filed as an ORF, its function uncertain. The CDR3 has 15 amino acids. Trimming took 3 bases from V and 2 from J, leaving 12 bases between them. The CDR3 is CARSSLEGGNQPQHF. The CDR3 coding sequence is TGTGCCAGAAGCTCGTTGGAGGGTGGCAATCAGCCCCAGCATTTT.

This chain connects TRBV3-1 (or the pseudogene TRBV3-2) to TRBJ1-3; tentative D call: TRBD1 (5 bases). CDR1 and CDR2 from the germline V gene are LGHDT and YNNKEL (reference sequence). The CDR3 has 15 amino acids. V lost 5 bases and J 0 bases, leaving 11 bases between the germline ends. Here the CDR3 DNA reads TGTGCCAGCAGCGAGACAGTAAGCTCTGGAAACACCATATATTTT. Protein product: CASSETVSSGNTIYF.

The CDR3 sequence: CACHRRTGSTGELFF. CDR3 nucleotides: TGTGCCTGTCACCGTCGGACCGGGAGCACCGGGGAGCTGTTTTTT. The V gene is TRBV30, the J gene TRBJ2-2; TRBD2 is a possible D gene (6 bases). The V end was cut by 6 bases, the J end by 4 bases, with 18 bases between. Germline assignment: CDR1 GTSNPN and CDR2 SVGIG (reference sequence). The length of the CDR3 is 15 residues.

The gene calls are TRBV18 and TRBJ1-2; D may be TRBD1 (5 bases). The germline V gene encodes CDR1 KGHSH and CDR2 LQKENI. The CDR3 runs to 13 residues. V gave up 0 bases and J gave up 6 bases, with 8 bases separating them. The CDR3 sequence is CASSPPVGDGYTF. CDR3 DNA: TGTGCCAGCTCACCACCGGTAGGGGATGGCTACACCTTC. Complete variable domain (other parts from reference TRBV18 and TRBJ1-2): NAGVMQNPRHLVRRRGQEARLRCSPMKGHSHVYWYRQLPEEGLKFMVYLQKENIIDESGMPKERFSAEFPKEGPSILRIQQVVRGDSAAYFCASSPPVGDGYTFGSGTRLTVV.

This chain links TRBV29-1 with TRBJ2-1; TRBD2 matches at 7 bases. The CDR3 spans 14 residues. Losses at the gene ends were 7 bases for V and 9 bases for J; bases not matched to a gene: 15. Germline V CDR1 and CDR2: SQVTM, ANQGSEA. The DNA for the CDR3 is TGCAGCGGGCGACTGGCAGCGGGATTGGCTGAGCAGTTCTTC. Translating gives CSGRLAAGLAEQFF.

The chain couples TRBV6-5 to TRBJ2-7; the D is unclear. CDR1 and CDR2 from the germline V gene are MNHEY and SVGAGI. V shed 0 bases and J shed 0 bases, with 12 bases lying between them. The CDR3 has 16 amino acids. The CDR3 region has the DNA TGTGCCAGCAGTTACTCGAATGCGGATCACTCCTACGAGCAGTACTTC. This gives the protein CASSYSNADHSYEQYF.